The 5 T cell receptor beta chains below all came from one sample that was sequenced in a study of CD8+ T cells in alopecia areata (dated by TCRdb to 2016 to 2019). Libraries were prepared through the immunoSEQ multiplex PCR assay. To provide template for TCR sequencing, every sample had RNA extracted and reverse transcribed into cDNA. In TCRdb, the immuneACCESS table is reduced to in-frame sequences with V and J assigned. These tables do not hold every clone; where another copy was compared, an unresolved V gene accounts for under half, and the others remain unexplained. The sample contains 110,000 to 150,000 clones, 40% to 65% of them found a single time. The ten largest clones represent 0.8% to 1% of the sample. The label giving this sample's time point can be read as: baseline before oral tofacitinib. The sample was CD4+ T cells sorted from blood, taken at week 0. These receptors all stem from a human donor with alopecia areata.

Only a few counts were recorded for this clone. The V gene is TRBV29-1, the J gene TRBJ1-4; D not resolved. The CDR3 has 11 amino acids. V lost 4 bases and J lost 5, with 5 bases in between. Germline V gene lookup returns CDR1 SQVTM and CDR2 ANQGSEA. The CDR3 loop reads CSVVANEKLFF. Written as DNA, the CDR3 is TGCAGCGTTGTGGCGAATGAAAAACTGTTTTTT.

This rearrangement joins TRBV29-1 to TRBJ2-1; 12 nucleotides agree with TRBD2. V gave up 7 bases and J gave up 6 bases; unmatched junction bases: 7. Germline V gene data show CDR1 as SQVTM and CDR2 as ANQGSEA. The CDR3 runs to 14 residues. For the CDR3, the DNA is TGCAGCGCCCGACTAGCGGGAGCGGGCAATGAGCAGTTCTTC. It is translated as CSARLAGAGNEQFF.

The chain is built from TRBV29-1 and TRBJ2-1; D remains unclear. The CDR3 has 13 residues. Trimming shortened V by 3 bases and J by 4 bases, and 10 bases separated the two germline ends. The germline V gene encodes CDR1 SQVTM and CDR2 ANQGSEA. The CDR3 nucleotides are TGCAGCGTTGATTGGCCCGGGTACAATGAGCAGTTCTTC. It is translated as CSVDWPGYNEQFF.

CDR3 in DNA: TGTGCCAGCAGCTTTCGGCTAGCCTCCTACGAGCAGTACTTC. It translates to CASSFRLASYEQYF. The rearrangement links TRBV5-6 to TRBJ2-7; D might be TRBD2 (5 bases). Germline CDR1 and CDR2: SGHDT and YYEEEE. The CDR3 is 14 amino acids. V was shortened by 2 bases and J by 0 bases, with 9 bases between the two germline ends.

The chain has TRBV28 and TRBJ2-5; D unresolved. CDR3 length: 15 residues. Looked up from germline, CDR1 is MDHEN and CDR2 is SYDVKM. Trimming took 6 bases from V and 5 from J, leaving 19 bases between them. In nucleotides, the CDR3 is TGTGCCAGCAGATCCCCTTTGGGCGGCGTGGAGACCCAGTACTTC. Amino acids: CASRSPLGGVETQYF.